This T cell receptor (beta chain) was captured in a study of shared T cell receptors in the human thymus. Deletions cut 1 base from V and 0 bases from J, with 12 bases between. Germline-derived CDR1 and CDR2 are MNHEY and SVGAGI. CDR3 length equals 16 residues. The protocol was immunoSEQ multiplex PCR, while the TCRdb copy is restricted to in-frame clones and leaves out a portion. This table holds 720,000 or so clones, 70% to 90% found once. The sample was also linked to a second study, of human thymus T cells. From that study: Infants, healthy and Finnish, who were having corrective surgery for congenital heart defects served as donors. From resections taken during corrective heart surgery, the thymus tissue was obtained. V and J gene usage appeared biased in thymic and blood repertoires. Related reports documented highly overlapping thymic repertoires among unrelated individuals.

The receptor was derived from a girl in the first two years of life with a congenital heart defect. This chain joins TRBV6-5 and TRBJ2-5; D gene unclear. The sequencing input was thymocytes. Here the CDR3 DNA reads TGTGCCAGCAGTTACTTAACAGACCGATACCAAGAGACCCAGTACTTC. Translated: CASSYLTDRYQETQYF.